A selection of T cell receptor beta chains follows, all from one sample in a study of shared clonotypes between healthy human individuals. Profiling relied on immunoSEQ multiplex PCR, and the TCRdb table lists in-frame clones only, not all of them. The sample consists of roughly 2,300,000 clones, around 92% of them appearing once. The source material was naive CD4+ T cells from PBMCs. All receptors derive from a man aged 18 to 30 in good health. Some clones in this sample may be carry-over from other donors' samples. Both conserved end residues are part of each CDR3. A D gene is named only where the DNA matches it firmly. A clone size is listed for some rows: how often the clone was seen (once, few, many), or a class if it is expanded.

clone size | D gene | J gene | V gene | CDR3 protein | CDR3 DNA
- | - | TRBJ2-7 | TRBV7-3 | CASSPRGTKASEQYF | TGTGCCAGCAGCCCCCGGGGGACCAAGGCCTCCGAGCAGTACTTC
- | - | TRBJ2-1 | TRBV2 | CASRGRVEQFF | TGTGCCAGCAGGGGGCGAGTTGAGCAGTTCTTC
- | TRBD2 | TRBJ2-7 | TRBV7-6 | CASSGTSSASYEQYF | TGTGCCAGCAGCGGGACTAGCAGCGCCTCCTACGAGCAGTACTTC
- | TRBD1 | TRBJ1-1 | TRBV28 | CASLEGQGATWAEAFF | TGTGCCAGCTTAGAGGGGCAGGGGGCAACGTGGGCTGAAGCTTTCTTT
- | - | TRBJ1-2 | TRBV7-2 | CASSRPGTGNYGYTF | TGTGCCAGCAGCCGTCCCGGGACGGGAAACTATGGCTACACCTTC
- | - | TRBJ2-7 | TRBV5-4 | CASSQDFRGYEQYF | TGTGCCAGCAGCCAAGATTTTCGCGGGTACGAGCAGTACTTC
- | TRBD1 | TRBJ2-1 | TRBV29-1 | CSVEDAYRGNEQFF | TGCAGCGTTGAAGATGCCTACAGGGGCAATGAGCAGTTCTTC
- | - | TRBJ1-1 | TRBV5-4 | CASSPRKNTEAFF | TGTGCCAGCAGCCCTCGGAAGAACACTGAAGCTTTCTTT
- | - | TRBJ1-3 | TRBV28 | CASSPQQGAPHRGNTIYF | TGTGCCAGCAGTCCCCAACAGGGAGCACCGCACCGTGGAAACACCATATATTTT
- | - | TRBJ2-1 | TRBV6-1 | CASSEALGSYNEQFF | TGTGCCAGCAGTGAAGCTTTGGGCTCGTACAATGAGCAGTTCTTC
- | - | TRBJ2-3 | TRBV10-1 | CASRKGGSTDTQYF | TGCGCCAGCAGGAAGGGCGGCAGCACAGATACGCAGTATTTT
- | - | TRBJ2-7 | TRBV7-9 | CASSLVYEQYF | TGTGCCAGCAGCTTAGTTTACGAGCAGTACTTC
- | TRBD1 | TRBJ1-1 | TRBV7-2 | CASSSQGMGTEAFF | TGTGCCAGCAGCTCACAGGGGATGGGCACTGAAGCTTTCTTT
- | - | TRBJ2-7 | TRBV30 | CAWRGPVGVLYEQYF | TGTGCCTGGAGGGGGCCGGTCGGGGTGCTTTACGAGCAGTACTTC
- | - | TRBJ1-2 | TRBV19 | CASSMNSGAEGYTF | TGTGCCAGTAGTATGAATTCGGGGGCTGAGGGCTACACCTTC
- | - | TRBJ2-7 | TRBV29-1 | CSVEGSGGGTYEQYF | TGCAGCGTTGAGGGGAGCGGAGGGGGTACCTACGAGCAGTACTTC
- | - | TRBJ2-1 | TRBV2 | CASSEGGRGSYNEQFF | TGTGCCAGCAGTGAAGGGGGGCGGGGTTCCTACAATGAGCAGTTCTTC
- | TRBD1 | TRBJ2-1 | TRBV4-1 | CASSQDGDRGGGEQFF | TGCGCCAGCAGCCAAGATGGAGACAGGGGGGGAGGTGAGCAGTTCTTC
- | TRBD2 | TRBJ2-7 | TRBV5-1 | CASSLAAGEGYEQYF | TGCGCCAGCAGCTTGGCAGCGGGAGAGGGCTACGAGCAGTACTTC
once | - | TRBJ2-4 | TRBV27 | CASSLRGLVENIQYF | TGTGCCAGCAGTTTAAGAGGCCTAGTCGAAAACATTCAGTACTTC
- | - | TRBJ2-1 | TRBV30 | CAWSQLSLYNEQFF | TGTGCCTGGAGTCAGTTGAGTTTATACAATGAGCAGTTCTTC